This T cell receptor (beta chain) was sequenced during a study of T-cell memory formation after mild COVID-19 (dated by TCRdb to the early 2020s). Regarding the study in general: TCR sequence clusters from the two donors were found to be largely donor specific. In a couple of donors, T-cell clones that expanded and contracted after mild COVID-19 were tracked by sequencing TCRalpha and TCRbeta repertoires over time. Two young, previously healthy adult volunteers made up the cohort, one male and one female. General conclusions and limits of the study: Whether the second-wave clones peaking on day 37 were SARS-CoV-2 specific was not confirmed. Clones contracting from day 15 to 85 had balanced CD4/CD8 phenotypes, while a second wave expanding from day 15 to 37 was biased towards CD4+. Contracting CD4+ clones appeared mostly in the CM and EM memory subsets, whereas CD8+ clones were enriched in EMRA. Some responding clones were found in pre-infection memory, which suggests that pre-existing cross-reactive memory T cells took part in the SARS-CoV-2 response. The study covered only a couple of mild cases, and larger cohorts including severe cases with pre-infection samples were considered necessary.

In the germline V gene, CDR1 corresponds to SGHRS and CDR2 to YFSETQ. The CDR3 goes from the cysteine to the phenylalanine over 14 residues. Only the CDR3 region is kept as DNA, spanning 42 bases read in frame from base 1. The germline ends are 11 bases apart after V is trimmed by 2 bases and J by 4 bases. Ficoll-Paque density gradient centrifugation was used to isolate PBMCs. TCRdb lists the instrument as Illumina NovaSeq 6000. TCRalpha and TCRbeta cDNA libraries were constructed by 5'RACE with constant-segment primers, with sample barcodes and unique molecular identifiers being introduced. RNA was extracted from every sample with Trizol reagent. The libraries were amplified in two PCR steps, and the second step added a second sample barcode and Illumina TruSeq adapters. Sequencing of libraries was performed on an Illumina NovaSeq with 2 x 150 bp paired-end reads. Under the source paper's analysis protocol: With migec v1.2.7, reads were demultiplexed and then collapsed into UMI-guided consensus sequences. Using mixcr v2.1.11, the UMI consensuses were aligned to TRA and TRB V and J templates and assembled into clonotypes. Expanded or contracted clonotypes were those called significant by both edgeR and NoisET, with noise models trained on biological replicates. edgeR calls used a false discovery rate-adjusted p below 0.01 and a log2 fold-change threshold of 1. As an exploratory analysis of dynamics, PCA with hierarchical clustering was applied to max-normalized trajectories of the 1000 most abundant clonotypes. Each responding clone was given a CD4 or CD8 phenotype based on the CD4+ and CD8+ repertoires, which had been sequenced separately. TCRdb reprocessing: public reads trimmed at Q25 with fastp, clones called with MiXCR, in-frame beta chains kept. Each record represents a unique CDR3 protein, reported with the most common genes and DNA among its rows. It is TCRdb's table, rather than the study itself, that gives the V and J calls and clone size. Here the sample has just over 60,000 distinct CDR3 sequences; over 8.5% occur a single time. The ten largest clones capture 1% to 1.4% of the sample.

In this sample, this clonotype turned up many times. The antigen this receptor binds is unknown. Per-base qualities were not stored, and no clone one base away is much larger. The sequencing input was PBMCs or a T cell subset sorted from them (not recorded which). Rearrangement joined TRBV5-1 to TRBJ2-3; no D gene call is confident. The TCR sequence derives from a man younger than 30 who had mild COVID-19 (a few samples of this study predate the infection). The sample titles of this study are shuffled in the database, so cell type and time point are left out; the donor was told from shared clones. CDR3 protein: CASSFSNPADTQYF. In nucleotide form, the sequence is TGCGCCAGCAGCTTTAGCAATCCGGCAGATACGCAGTATTTT.